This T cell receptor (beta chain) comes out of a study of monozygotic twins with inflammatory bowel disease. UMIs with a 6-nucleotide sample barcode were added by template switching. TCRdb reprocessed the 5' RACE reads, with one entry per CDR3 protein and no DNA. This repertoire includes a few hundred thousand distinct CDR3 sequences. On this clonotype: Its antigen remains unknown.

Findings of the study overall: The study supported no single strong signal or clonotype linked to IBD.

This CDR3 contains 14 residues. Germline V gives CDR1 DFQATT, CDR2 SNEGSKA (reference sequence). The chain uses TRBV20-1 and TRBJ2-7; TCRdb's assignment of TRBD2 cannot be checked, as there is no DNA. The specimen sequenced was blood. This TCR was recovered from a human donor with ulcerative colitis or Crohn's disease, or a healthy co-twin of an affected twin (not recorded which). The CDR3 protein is CSAETRTTTYEQYF.